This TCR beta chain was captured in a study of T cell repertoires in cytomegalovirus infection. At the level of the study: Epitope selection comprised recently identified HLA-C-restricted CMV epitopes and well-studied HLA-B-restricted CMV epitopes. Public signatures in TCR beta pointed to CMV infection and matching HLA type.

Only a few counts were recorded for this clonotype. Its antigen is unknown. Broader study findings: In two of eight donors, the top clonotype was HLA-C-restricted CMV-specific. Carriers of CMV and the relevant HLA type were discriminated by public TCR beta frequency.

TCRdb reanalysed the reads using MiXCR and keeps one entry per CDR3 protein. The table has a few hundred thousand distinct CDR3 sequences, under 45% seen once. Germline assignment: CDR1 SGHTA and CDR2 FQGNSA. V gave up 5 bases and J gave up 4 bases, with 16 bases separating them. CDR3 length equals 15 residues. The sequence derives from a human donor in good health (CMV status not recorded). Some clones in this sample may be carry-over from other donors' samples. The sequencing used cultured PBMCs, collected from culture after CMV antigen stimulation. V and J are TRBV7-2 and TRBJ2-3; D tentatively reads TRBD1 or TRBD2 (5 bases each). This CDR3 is CASSRDGSDADTQYF. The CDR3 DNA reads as TGTGCCAGCAGCCGGGACGGGTCGGACGCAGATACGCAGTATTTT.